This T cell receptor beta chain came from a study of cytomegalovirus exposure and HLA in healthy donors. Study outcomes and limitations: A few of the chains that were CMV-associated were confirmed in vitro to be specific for CMV antigens. According to a later analysis, TCR clusters from the first cohort tended to co-occur in the 110 or so validation repertoires. Most TCRs appeared rarely, but some public TCRs recurred in many donors.

Some clones are missing from TCRdb's copy, which holds only in-frame ones; the method was immunoSEQ multiplex PCR. The sample includes about 110,000 clones, 88% of them seen just once. Trimming cost V 1 base and J 2 bases, with 7 bases left between them. This CDR3 spans 13 amino acids. Germline V gene sequence: CDR1 SGHTS, CDR2 YDEGEE. Concerning this clone: The antigen is undetermined.

Source material: PBMCs. The chain links TRBV5-8 to TRBJ2-7; D is perhaps TRBD1 (5 bases). The clonotype comes from a woman between 18 and 29 years old in good health and CMV-seropositive. CDR3 coding DNA: TGTGCCAGCAGCTTGAGGGGAACCTACGAGCAGTACGTC. Its translation is CASSLRGTYEQYV.